This T cell receptor beta chain was sequenced for a study of control samples from healthy donors and cancer patients. Using immunoSEQ multiplex PCR, the repertoire was profiled, and TCRdb retains in-frame clones only, with some absent. This sample yields 85,000 to 100,000 clones, of which more than 85% are seen a single time; about 7.3% belongs to the top ten. V lost 11 bases to trimming and J lost 6 bases, with 20 bases between them. Looked up from germline, CDR1 is SEHNR and CDR2 is FQNEAQ (reference sequence). The CDR3 has 14 residues. The chain uses TRBV7-9 and TRBJ2-1; the D gene is possibly TRBD2 (5 bases). The receptor was isolated from a man aged 18 to 29 in good health. The specimen was blood. In DNA, the CDR3 is TGTGCCGAGACTCTGGATCCGGCGGGCAATGAGCAGTTCTTC. Protein: CAETLDPAGNEQFF.